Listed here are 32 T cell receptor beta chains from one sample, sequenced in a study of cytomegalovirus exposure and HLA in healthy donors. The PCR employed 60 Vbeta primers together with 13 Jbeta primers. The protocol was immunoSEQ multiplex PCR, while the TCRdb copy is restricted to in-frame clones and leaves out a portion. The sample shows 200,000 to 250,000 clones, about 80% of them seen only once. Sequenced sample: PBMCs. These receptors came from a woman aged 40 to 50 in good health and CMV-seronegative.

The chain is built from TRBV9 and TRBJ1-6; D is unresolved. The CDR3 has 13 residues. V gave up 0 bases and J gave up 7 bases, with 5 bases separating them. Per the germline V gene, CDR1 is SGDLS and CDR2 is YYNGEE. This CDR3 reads CASSVVANSPLHF. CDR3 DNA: TGTGCCAGCAGCGTAGTGGCAAATTCACCCCTCCACTTT.

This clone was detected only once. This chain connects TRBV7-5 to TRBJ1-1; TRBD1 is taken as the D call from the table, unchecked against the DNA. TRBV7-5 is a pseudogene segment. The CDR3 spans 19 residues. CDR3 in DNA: TGTGCCAGAAGCTTAGACCAGCACGACCCCCGACAAGATTACACTGAAGCTTTCTTT. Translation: CARSLDQHDPRQDYTEAFF.

CDR3 DNA sequence: TGTGCCAGCAGCGTTACACCGGGGGGTGAAAAACTGTTTTTT. Translating it yields CASSVTPGGEKLFF. The chain joins TRBV9 to TRBJ1-4; perhaps TRBD1 as D (5 bases). The germline V gene encodes CDR1 SGDLS and CDR2 YYNGEE. V gave up 2 bases and J gave up 7 bases, with 12 bases separating them. The CDR3 has 14 residues.

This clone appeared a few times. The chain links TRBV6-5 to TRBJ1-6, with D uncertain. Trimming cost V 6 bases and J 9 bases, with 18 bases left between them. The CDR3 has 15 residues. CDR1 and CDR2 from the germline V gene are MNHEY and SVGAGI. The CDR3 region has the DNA TGTGCCAGCAGACTCTCGAGCTCCGTCGGTTCACCCCTCCACTTT. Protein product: CASRLSSSVGSPLHF.

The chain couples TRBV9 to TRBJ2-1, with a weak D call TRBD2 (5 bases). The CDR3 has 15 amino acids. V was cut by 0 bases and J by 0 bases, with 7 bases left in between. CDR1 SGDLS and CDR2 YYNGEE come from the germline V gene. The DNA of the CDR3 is TGTGCCAGCAGCGTAGGGCGGGCCTCCTACAATGAGCAGTTCTTC. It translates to CASSVGRASYNEQFF.

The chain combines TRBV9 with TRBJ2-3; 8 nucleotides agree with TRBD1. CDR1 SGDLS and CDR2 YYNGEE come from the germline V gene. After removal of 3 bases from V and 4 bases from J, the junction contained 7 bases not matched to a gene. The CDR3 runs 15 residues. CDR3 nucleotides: TGTGCCAGCAGCGGGCAGACAGGGGTTGCAGATACGCAGTATTTT. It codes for CASSGQTGVADTQYF.

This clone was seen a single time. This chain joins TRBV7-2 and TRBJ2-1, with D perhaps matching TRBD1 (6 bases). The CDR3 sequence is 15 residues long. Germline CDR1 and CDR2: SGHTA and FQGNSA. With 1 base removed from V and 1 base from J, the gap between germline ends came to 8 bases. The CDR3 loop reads CASSLEGGSYNEQFF. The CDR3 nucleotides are TGTGCCAGCAGCTTAGAAGGGGGATCCTACAATGAGCAGTTCTTC.

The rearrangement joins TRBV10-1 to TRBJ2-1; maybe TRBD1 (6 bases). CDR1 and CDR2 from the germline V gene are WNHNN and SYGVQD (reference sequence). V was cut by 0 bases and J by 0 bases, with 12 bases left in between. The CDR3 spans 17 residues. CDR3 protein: CASSESIGQSSYNEQFF. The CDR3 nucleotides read TGCGCCAGCAGTGAGTCAATCGGACAGAGCTCCTACAATGAGCAGTTCTTC.

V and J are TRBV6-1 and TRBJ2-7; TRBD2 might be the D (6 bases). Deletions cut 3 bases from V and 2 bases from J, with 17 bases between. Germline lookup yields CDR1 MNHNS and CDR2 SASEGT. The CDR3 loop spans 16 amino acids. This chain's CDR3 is CASSDPVRDGAYEQYF. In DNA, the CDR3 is TGTGCCAGCAGTGACCCCGTGCGGGACGGAGCCTACGAGCAGTACTTC.

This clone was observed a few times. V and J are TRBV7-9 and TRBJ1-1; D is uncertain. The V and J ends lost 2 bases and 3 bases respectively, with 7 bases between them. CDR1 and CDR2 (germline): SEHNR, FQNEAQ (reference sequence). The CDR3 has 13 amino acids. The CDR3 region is CASSLSEYTEAFF. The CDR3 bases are TGTGCCAGCAGCTTATCGGAGTACACTGAAGCTTTCTTT.

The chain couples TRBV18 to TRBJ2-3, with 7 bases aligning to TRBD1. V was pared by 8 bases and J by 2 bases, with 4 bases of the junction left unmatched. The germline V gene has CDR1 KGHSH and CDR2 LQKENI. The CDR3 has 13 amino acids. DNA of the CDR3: TGTGCCAGCATGGGACAGCACACAGATACGCAGTATTTT. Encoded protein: CASMGQHTDTQYF.

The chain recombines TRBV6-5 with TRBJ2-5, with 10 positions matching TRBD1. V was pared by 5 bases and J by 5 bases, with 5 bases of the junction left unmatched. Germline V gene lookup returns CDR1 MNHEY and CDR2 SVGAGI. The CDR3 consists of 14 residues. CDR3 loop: CASSLGQGGETQYF. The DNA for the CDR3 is TGTGCCAGCAGTCTCGGACAGGGGGGGGAGACCCAGTACTTC.

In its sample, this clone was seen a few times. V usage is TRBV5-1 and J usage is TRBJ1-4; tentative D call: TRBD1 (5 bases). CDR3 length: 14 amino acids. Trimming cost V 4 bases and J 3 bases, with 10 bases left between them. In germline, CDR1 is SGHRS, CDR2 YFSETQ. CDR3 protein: CASSNGGSNEKLFF. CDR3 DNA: TGCGCCAGCAGCAACGGGGGGTCTAATGAAAAACTGTTTTTT.

Here the CDR3 reads CASSSGGTGNGELFF. The CDR3 nucleotides read TGTGCCAGCAGTTCGGGGGGGACGGGCAACGGGGAGCTGTTTTTT. V usage is TRBV28 and J usage is TRBJ2-2; 8 positions match TRBD2. The CDR3 length is 15 residues. V lost 4 bases and J lost 7; bases outside the gene matches: 8. The germline CDR1 and CDR2 sequences are MDHEN and SYDVKM.

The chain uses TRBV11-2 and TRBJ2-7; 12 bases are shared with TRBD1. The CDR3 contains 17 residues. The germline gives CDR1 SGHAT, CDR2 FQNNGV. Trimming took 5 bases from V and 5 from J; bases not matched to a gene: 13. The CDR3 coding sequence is TGTGCCAGCAGCCCCATATTACCGGGACAGGGGGCCCACGAGCAGTACTTC. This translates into CASSPILPGQGAHEQYF.

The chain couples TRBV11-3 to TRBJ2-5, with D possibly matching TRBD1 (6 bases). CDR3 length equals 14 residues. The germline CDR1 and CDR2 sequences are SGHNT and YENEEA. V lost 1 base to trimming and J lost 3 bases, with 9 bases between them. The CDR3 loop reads CASSLGGPKETQYF. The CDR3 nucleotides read TGTGCCAGCAGCTTAGGGGGGCCCAAAGAGACCCAGTACTTC.

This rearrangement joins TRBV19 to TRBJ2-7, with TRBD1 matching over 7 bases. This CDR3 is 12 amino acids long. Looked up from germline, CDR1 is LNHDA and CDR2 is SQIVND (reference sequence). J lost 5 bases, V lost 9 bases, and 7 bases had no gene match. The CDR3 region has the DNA TGTGCCAGGAGGGGGCGAATGGACGAGCAGTACTTC. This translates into CARRGRMDEQYF.

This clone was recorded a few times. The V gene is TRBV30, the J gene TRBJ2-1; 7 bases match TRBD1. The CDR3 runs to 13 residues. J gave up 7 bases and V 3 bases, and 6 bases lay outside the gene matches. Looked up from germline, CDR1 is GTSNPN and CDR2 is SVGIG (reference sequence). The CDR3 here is CAWSRDRVNEQFF. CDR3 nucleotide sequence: TGTGCCTGGAGCCGTGACAGGGTAAATGAGCAGTTCTTC.

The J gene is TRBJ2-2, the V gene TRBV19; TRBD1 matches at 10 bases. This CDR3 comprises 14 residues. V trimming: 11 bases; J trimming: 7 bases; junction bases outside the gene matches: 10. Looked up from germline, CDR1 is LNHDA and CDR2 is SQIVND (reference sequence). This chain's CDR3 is CAGRQGARGGELFF. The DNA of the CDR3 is TGTGCCGGACGACAGGGGGCGCGTGGCGGGGAGCTGTTTTTT.

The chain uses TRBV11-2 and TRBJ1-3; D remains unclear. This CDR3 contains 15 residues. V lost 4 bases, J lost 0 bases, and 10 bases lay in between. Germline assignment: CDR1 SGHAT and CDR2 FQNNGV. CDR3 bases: TGTGCCAGCAGCTCAGGACTGCTCTCTGGAAACACCATATATTTT. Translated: CASSSGLLSGNTIYF.

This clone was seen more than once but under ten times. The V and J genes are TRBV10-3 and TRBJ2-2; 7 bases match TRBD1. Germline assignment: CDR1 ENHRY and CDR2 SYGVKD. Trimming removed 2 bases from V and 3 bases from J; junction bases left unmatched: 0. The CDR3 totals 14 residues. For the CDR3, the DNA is TGTGCCATCAGTGAGGGGACAGACACCGGGGAGCTGTTTTTT. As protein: CAISEGTDTGELFF.

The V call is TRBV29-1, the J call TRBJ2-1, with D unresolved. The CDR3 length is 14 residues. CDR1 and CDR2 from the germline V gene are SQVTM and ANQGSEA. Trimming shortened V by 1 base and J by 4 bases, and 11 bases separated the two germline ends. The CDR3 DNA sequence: TGCAGCGTTGAAGTGGAGACGGCTTACAATGAGCAGTTCTTC. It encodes CSVEVETAYNEQFF.

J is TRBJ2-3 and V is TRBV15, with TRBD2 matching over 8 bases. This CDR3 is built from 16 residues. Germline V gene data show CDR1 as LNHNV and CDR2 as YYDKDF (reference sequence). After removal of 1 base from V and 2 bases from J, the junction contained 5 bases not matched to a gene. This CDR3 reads CATSRAGGGTTDTQYF. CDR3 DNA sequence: TGTGCCACCAGCAGAGCCGGGGGGGGGACCACAGATACGCAGTATTTT. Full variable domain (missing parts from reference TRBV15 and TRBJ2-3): DAMVIQNPRYQVTQFGKPVTLSCSQTLNHNVMYWYQQKSSQAPKLLFHYYDKDFNNEADTPDNFQSRRPNTSFCFLDIRSPGLGDTAMYLCATSRAGGGTTDTQYFGPGTRLTVL.

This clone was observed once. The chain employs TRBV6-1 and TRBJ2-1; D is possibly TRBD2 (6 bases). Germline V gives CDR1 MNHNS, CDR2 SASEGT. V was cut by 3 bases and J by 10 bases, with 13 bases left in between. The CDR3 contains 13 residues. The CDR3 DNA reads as TGTGCCAGCAGTGAGGGACTTATTGGGGAGCAGTTCTTC. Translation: CASSEGLIGEQFF.

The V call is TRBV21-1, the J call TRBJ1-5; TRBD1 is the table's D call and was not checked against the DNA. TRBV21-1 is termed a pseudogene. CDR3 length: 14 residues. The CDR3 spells CASRQDDSNQPQHF. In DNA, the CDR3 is TGTGCCAGCAGACAGGACGATAGCAATCAGCCCCAGCATTTT.

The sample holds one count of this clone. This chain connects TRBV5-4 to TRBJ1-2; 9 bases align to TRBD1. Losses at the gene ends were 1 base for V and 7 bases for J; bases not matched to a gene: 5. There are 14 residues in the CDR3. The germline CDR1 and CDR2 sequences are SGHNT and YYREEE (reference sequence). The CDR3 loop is CASSLQGTGSGYTF. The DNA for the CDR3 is TGTGCCAGCAGCTTGCAAGGGACAGGGTCTGGCTACACCTTC. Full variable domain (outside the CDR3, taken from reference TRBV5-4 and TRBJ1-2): ETGVTQSPTHLIKTRGQQVTLRCSSQSGHNTVSWYQQALGQGPQFIFQYYREEENGRGNFPPRFSGLQFPNYSSELNVNALELDDSALYLCASSLQGTGSGYTFGSGTRLTVV.

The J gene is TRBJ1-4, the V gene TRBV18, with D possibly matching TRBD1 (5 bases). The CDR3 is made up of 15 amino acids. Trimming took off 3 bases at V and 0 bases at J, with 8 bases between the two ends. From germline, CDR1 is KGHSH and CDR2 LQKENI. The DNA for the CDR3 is TGTGCCAGCTCACCGGGAGGGGCAACTAATGAAAAACTGTTTTTT. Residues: CASSPGGATNEKLFF.

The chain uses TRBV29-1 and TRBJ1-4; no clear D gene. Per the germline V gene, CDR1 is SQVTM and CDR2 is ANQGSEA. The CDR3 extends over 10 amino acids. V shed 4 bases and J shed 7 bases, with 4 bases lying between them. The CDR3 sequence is CSVGGEKLFF. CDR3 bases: TGCAGCGTTGGAGGTGAAAAACTGTTTTTT.

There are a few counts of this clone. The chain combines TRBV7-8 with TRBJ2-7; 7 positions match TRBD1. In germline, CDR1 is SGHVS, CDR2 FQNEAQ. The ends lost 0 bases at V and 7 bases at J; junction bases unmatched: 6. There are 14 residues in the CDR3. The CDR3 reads CASSLAAKGAEQYF. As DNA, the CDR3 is TGTGCCAGCAGCTTAGCGGCTAAGGGGGCAGAGCAGTACTTC.

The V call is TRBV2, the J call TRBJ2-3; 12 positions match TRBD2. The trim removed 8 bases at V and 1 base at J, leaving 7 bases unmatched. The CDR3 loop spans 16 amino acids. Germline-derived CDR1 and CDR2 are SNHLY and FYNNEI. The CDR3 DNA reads TGTGCCAGCGGACGCTGGACTAGCGGGGGCACAGATACGCAGTATTTT. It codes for CASGRWTSGGTDTQYF.

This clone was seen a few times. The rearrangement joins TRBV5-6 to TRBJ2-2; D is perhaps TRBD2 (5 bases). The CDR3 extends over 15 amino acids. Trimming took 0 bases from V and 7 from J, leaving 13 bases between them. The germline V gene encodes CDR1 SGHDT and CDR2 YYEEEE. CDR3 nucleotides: TGTGCCAGCAGCTTGGAAGCTAGCTGGGGCGGGGAGCTGTTTTTT. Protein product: CASSLEASWGGELFF.

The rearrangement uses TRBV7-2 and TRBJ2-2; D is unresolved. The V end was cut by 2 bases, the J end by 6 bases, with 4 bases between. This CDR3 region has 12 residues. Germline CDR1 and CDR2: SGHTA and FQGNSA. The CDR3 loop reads CASSLSAGELFF. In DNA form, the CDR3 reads TGTGCCAGCAGCTTATCAGCCGGGGAGCTGTTTTTT.